The next 16 T cell receptor beta chains were all read from a single sample in a study of tumor and adjacent non-tumor tissue in lung cancer. TCRbeta libraries were built with three rounds of nested PCR, modified from ARM-PCR. TCRdb called the multiplex PCR reads again in MiXCR, with one record for every CDR3 protein. The sample holds roughly 69,000 distinct CDR3 sequences; about 77% are singletons and the top ten take 35% to 50%. No cell sorting was done before RNA was extracted from the tissue. More than 3 cm separated this lung sample from the edge of the tumor. Sequencing input: distant non-tumor lung tissue. These receptor sequences come from a man aged 55-75 years with non-small cell lung cancer.

Worth noting for this clonotype: The CDR3 end shows no conserved phenylalanine or tryptophan, and so a read error is likely. The rearrangement links TRBV6-5 to TRBJ1-2; D may be TRBD1 (5 bases). The V and J ends lost 3 bases and 7 bases respectively, with 21 bases between them. CDR1 is MNHEY and CDR2 is SVGAGI in the germline V gene. This CDR3 is 16 amino acids long. This chain's CDR3 is CASSYGHGARLSGYTS. In DNA, the CDR3 is TGTGCCAGCAGTTATGGGCATGGGGCGCGATTAAGTGGCTACACCTCC.

Regarding this clonotype: A read error may explain this, as a much larger clone is one base away. Here the CDR3 DNA reads TGCAGTGCTAACATCGACAGACCTAACTATGGCTACATCTTC. Its translation: CSANIDRPNYGYIF. The chain carries TRBV20-1 and TRBJ1-2, with D tentatively TRBD1 (5 bases). CDR3 length: 14 residues. Germline loops: CDR1 DFQATT, CDR2 SNEGSKA (reference sequence).

This clonotype turned up a few times. V usage is TRBV6-6 and J usage is TRBJ1-2; D gene ambiguous. The V end lost 4 bases, the J end lost 6 bases, and 3 bases lay between the germline ends. This CDR3 contains 10 residues. Germline-derived CDR1 and CDR2 are MNHNY and SVGAGI (reference sequence). CDR3 DNA sequence: TGTGCCAGCAGTTTTGATGGCTACACCTTC. Its translation: CASSFDGYTF.

This chain links TRBV5-6 with TRBJ1-6; D not resolved. The V end lost 1 base, the J end lost 10 bases, and 15 bases lay between the germline ends. This CDR3 spans 15 amino acids. Germline loops: CDR1 SGHDT, CDR2 YYEEEE. CDR3 DNA: TGTGCCAGCAGCTTGATGCAACGGAATGGATCACCCCTCCACTTT. Its protein is CASSLMQRNGSPLHF.

V and J are TRBV2 and TRBJ2-2, with a weak D call TRBD2 (6 bases). Germline V CDR1 and CDR2: SNHLY, FYNNEI. V was cut by 6 bases and J by 1 base, with 12 bases left in between. The CDR3 runs to 15 residues. As DNA, the CDR3 is TGTGCCAGCAGAGGACTATCCCAGAACACCGGGGAGCTGTTTTTT. This codes for CASRGLSQNTGELFF.

This clonotype was counted only a few times. An end of the junction does not agree with germline; a read error may underlie this. V usage is TRBV6-5 and J usage is TRBJ2-6; 11 bases align to TRBD1. CDR1 is MNHEY and CDR2 is SVGAGI in the germline V gene. This CDR3 is built from 20 residues. The CDR3: CASSYLLRTGGAIGANVLTF. As DNA, the CDR3 is TGTGCCAGTAGTTACCTCCTAAGGACAGGGGGCGCGATTGGGGCCAACGTCCTGACTTTC.

The chain recombines TRBV29-1 with TRBJ1-2; no clear D. Germline CDR1 SQVTM, CDR2 ANQGSEA. V lost 5 bases and J 10 bases, leaving 14 bases between the germline ends. The CDR3 totals 11 residues. The CDR3 spells CSVHAAGDYTF. The CDR3 nucleotides are TGCAGCGTTCATGCAGCGGGAGACTACACCTTC.

Notes on this clonotype: The junction differs from germline at one of its ends, possibly a read error. The chain has TRBV5-5 and TRBJ1-6; 10 positions agree with TRBD1. The germline CDR1 and CDR2 sequences are SGHKS and YYEKEE (reference sequence). This CDR3 is built from 17 residues. The CDR3 loop is CACSLTETGGGDSPLHF. The CDR3 bases are TGTGCCTGCAGCTTAACCGAGACAGGGGGCGGCGATTCACCCCTCCACTTT.

Remarks on this clonotype: One end of the junction is discordant with germline, which a read error may explain. This chain links TRBV5-4 with TRBJ2-5; no reliable D call. The CDR3 length is 14 residues. Germline values: CDR1 SGHNT, CDR2 YYREEE (reference sequence). CDR3 nucleotides: TGTGCCAGCAGCTACTACGAACAGACTGAGACCCACTACTTC. It specifies CASSYYEQTETHYF.

The chain joins TRBV6-5 to TRBJ2-4; no definite D call. Looked up from germline, CDR1 is MNHEY and CDR2 is SVGAGI. This CDR3 has 15 amino acids. The V end lost 3 bases, the J end lost 1 base, and 10 bases lay between the germline ends. CDR3 nucleotide sequence: TGTGCCAGCAGTTATAGCCTAGAGGCCAAAAACATTCAGTACTTC. It is translated as CASSYSLEAKNIQYF.

The J gene is TRBJ2-5, the V gene TRBV29-1; weak D call: TRBD1 (5 bases). CDR1 is SQVTM, CDR2 ANQGSEA, per germline. Trimming pared 3 bases from V and 4 bases from J, leaving 12 bases between. The CDR3 runs to 13 residues. CDR3 sequence (DNA): TGCAGCGTTGAGACAGTAGCAGGAGAGACCCAGTACTTC. Amino acid sequence: CSVETVAGETQYF.

About this clonotype itself: A much larger clonotype is one base distant, so this may be a read error. The chain recombines TRBV20-1 with TRBJ1-1; TRBD1 aligns across 12 bases. The CDR3 contains 15 residues. The V gene end was trimmed by 4 bases and the J gene end by 5 bases; junction bases not matched to a gene: 8. Germline loops: CDR1 DFQATT, CDR2 SNEGSKA (reference sequence). DNA for the CDR3: TGCAGTGCTATACAGGGACAGGGGGCAGTAACTGAAGCTTTCTTT. Amino acids: CSAIQGQGAVTEAFF.

A note on this clonotype: The conserved phenylalanine or tryptophan normally closing the CDR3 is absent here, so this likely arose from a read error. J is TRBJ2-5 and V is TRBV4-1; 13 bases are a match to TRBD2. The CDR3 has 16 amino acids. Germline V gives CDR1 MGHRA, CDR2 YSYEKL. The junction had 5 bases not matched to a gene; V was cut back by 0 bases and J by 7 bases. The CDR3 DNA is TGCGCCAGCAGCCAAGAACTAGCGGGAGGGTTGCCGACCCAGTACTTA. Translation gives CASSQELAGGLPTQYL.

Turning to this clonotype: One junction end does not reproduce the germline sequence, and a read error may be involved. The genes are TRBV14 and TRBJ1-1, with D unresolved. CDR1 is SGHDN, CDR2 FVKESK, per germline. The CDR3 consists of 15 residues. CDR3 DNA: TGTGCCAGCAGCCGTGTGGTACGTTTGAAGACTGAAGCTTTCTTT. It encodes CASSRVVRLKTEAFF.

This clonotype appeared once. At one of its ends the junction is not consistent with the germline gene, which may arise from a read error. This rearrangement joins TRBV29-1 to TRBJ2-7, with D perhaps matching TRBD1 (7 bases). Germline CDR1 reads SQVTM; CDR2 reads ANQGSEA. The CDR3 sequence is 13 residues long. CDR3 bases: TGCAGCGTTATGCGGGACAGCTCCTACGGGCAGTATTTC. It yields the protein CSVMRDSSYGQYF.

This chain connects TRBV4-1 to TRBJ2-1; 7 nucleotides match TRBD1. The CDR3 has 14 amino acids. From germline, CDR1 is MGHRA and CDR2 YSYEKL. This CDR3 is CGSSGTGETNEQFF. The CDR3 coding sequence is TGCGGTAGCAGCGGAACAGGGGAAACCAATGAGCAGTTCTTC.